The next 21 T cell receptor beta chains were all read from a single sample in a study of cytomegalovirus exposure and HLA in healthy donors. This PCR relied on a set of 60 Vbeta primers and 13 Jbeta primers. The repertoire was sequenced with immunoSEQ multiplex PCR; TCRdb's copy has only in-frame clones and lacks some. The table lists tens of thousands of clones, 78% of them singletons, with less than 6% in the top ten. The specimen sequenced was PBMCs. Source of these receptors: a male donor in good health and CMV-seropositive.

The rearrangement joins TRBV7-9 to TRBJ2-7, with TRBD2 matching 15 bases. With 3 bases clipped from V and 2 bases from J, the junction kept 5 bases outside the gene matches. The CDR3 runs 17 residues. The germline V gene has CDR1 SEHNR and CDR2 FQNEAQ (reference sequence). DNA of the CDR3: TGTGCCAGCAGCTTGGGACTAGCGGGAGGCGTAACCTACGAGCAGTACTTC. It encodes CASSLGLAGGVTYEQYF.

The chain has TRBV5-1 and TRBJ1-3; D is perhaps TRBD1 (5 bases). CDR3 size: 14 residues. The germline V gene encodes CDR1 SGHRS and CDR2 YFSETQ. The V gene lost 1 base and the J gene lost 4 bases, with 9 bases spanning the gap. CDR3 DNA: TGCGCCAGCAGCTTGACAGGCAGCGGAAACACCATATATTTT. It specifies CASSLTGSGNTIYF.

The chain combines TRBV19 with TRBJ2-1; 7 bases line up with TRBD2. The V segment lost 1 base and the J segment 0 bases; nucleotides outside the gene matches: 3. The CDR3 spans 16 residues. Germline values: CDR1 LNHDA, CDR2 SQIVND (reference sequence). CDR3 region: CASSIAREYSYNEQFF. CDR3 DNA sequence: TGTGCCAGTAGTATAGCGCGGGAGTACTCCTACAATGAGCAGTTCTTC.

This clone has just a few counts. The chain uses TRBV10-3 and TRBJ2-7; 9 nucleotides match TRBD1. The CDR3 consists of 15 residues. The germline V gene has CDR1 ENHRY and CDR2 SYGVKD. V shed 4 bases and J 4 bases; nucleotides not matched to a gene: 8. CDR3 protein: CAISGGDRESYEQYF. CDR3 nucleotide sequence: TGTGCCATCAGTGGGGGGGACAGGGAGAGTTACGAGCAGTACTTC.

The J gene is TRBJ1-3, the V gene TRBV19; D possibly corresponds to TRBD1 (6 bases). Looked up from germline, CDR1 is LNHDA and CDR2 is SQIVND (reference sequence). V gave up 6 bases and J gave up 0 bases, with 18 bases separating them. There are 17 residues in the CDR3. CDR3 bases: TGTGCCAGTAGCAGCGGGGGGACATTCAGCTCTGGAAACACCATATATTTT. It translates to CASSSGGTFSSGNTIYF. Variable domain in full (rest from reference TRBV19 and TRBJ1-3): DGGITQSPKYLFRKEGQNVTLSCEQNLNHDAMYWYRQDPGQGLRLIYYSQIVNDFQKGDIAEGYSVSREKKESFPLTVTSAQKNPTAFYLCASSSGGTFSSGNTIYFGEGSWLTVV.

This rearrangement joins TRBV14 to TRBJ1-2; D is perhaps TRBD1 (5 bases). V was shortened by 0 bases and J by 8 bases, with 10 bases between the two germline ends. This CDR3 is built from 13 residues. Per the germline V gene, CDR1 is SGHDN and CDR2 is FVKESK. CDR3 protein: CASSQDRARGYTF. In nucleotides, the CDR3 is TGTGCCAGCAGCCAAGACAGGGCTCGGGGCTACACCTTC. The entire variable domain, with the rest obtained from reference TRBV14 and TRBJ1-2, is as follows: EAGVTQFPSHSVIEKGQTVTLRCDPISGHDNLYWYRRVMGKEIKFLLHFVKESKQDESGMPNNRFLAERTGGTYSTLKVQPAELEDSGVYFCASSQDRARGYTFGSGTRLTVV.

In this sample, this clone turned up a few times. The chain couples TRBV4-1 to TRBJ1-2, with D unresolved. V lost 1 base, J lost 0 bases, and 15 bases lay in between. The CDR3 is 17 residues long. CDR1 and CDR2 from the germline V gene are MGHRA and YSYEKL. In DNA, the CDR3 is TGCGCCAGCAGCCAAGGAATGTTGAGCAAGACTAACTATGGCTACACCTTC. Translation gives CASSQGMLSKTNYGYTF.

This clone was seen more than once but under ten times. The identical CDR3 is also encoded by other nucleotide sequences in the sample. V and J are TRBV11-2 and TRBJ2-7, with a tentative D call TRBD2 (6 bases). V lost 3 bases and J lost 2, with 17 bases in between. Germline assignment: CDR1 SGHAT and CDR2 FQNNGV. CDR3 length: 16 amino acids. The CDR3 DNA sequence: TGTGCCAGCAGCTTTATTGGGCAGCGGGCGGCCTACGAGCAGTACTTC. It encodes CASSFIGQRAAYEQYF.

In its sample, this clone was seen once. The V gene is TRBV28, the J gene TRBJ1-4; 7 nucleotides line up with TRBD1. V dropped 7 bases and J dropped 6; count of bases not matched to a gene: 8. Per the germline V gene, CDR1 is MDHEN and CDR2 is SYDVKM. The CDR3 loop spans 14 amino acids. CDR3 bases: TGTGCCAGCACTGCCGACAGGGCGTATGAAAAACTGTTTTTT. The encoded protein is CASTADRAYEKLFF.

This chain connects TRBV6-1 to TRBJ1-1; a weak D match, TRBD1 (5 bases). The ends were cut back, 2 bases at V and 4 bases at J, with 14 bases in the middle. Germline CDR1 is MNHNS and CDR2 is SASEGT. This CDR3 contains 15 residues. CDR3 protein: CASSENGGLGTEAFF. In DNA, the CDR3 is TGTGCCAGCAGTGAAAACGGGGGTCTGGGCACTGAAGCTTTCTTT.

The genes are TRBV2 and TRBJ1-2; 7 nucleotides line up with TRBD1. Trimming cost V 6 bases and J 5 bases; bases outside gene matches: 15. Germline CDR1 reads SNHLY; CDR2 reads FYNNEI. The CDR3 totals 16 residues. The CDR3, as DNA: TGTGCCAGCAGCCCGGGACAGCAAAATTTTCCGTATGGCTACACCTTC. Its protein product is CASSPGQQNFPYGYTF.

This clone appeared once. The chain carries TRBV27 and TRBJ2-3, with TRBD2 matching over 7 bases. Germline assignment: CDR1 MNHEY and CDR2 SMNVEV (reference sequence). The CDR3 has 13 amino acids. The trim removed 3 bases at V and 6 bases at J, leaving 3 bases unmatched. CDR3: CASSLGTMDTQYF. CDR3 DNA sequence: TGTGCCAGCAGTTTGGGGACTATGGATACGCAGTATTTT.

The CDR3 is CASNLQGGGTEAFF. The CDR3, as DNA: TGTGCCAGCAACCTACAGGGTGGGGGAACTGAAGCTTTCTTT. The chain couples TRBV6-5 to TRBJ1-1, with D perhaps TRBD1 (6 bases). The length of the CDR3 is 14 residues. V shed 7 bases and J shed 5 bases, with 17 bases lying between them. CDR1 is MNHEY, CDR2 SVGAGI, per germline.

This clone was seen a single time. The rearrangement links TRBV4-3 to TRBJ2-3; D perhaps matches TRBD1 (6 bases). V lost 6 bases to trimming and J lost 3 bases, with 10 bases between them. Germline lookup yields CDR1 LGHNA and CDR2 YSLEER. The CDR3 consists of 13 residues. In DNA form, the CDR3 reads TGCGCCAGCAGAAGGCAGGGGACAGATACGCAGTATTTT. Protein product: CASRRQGTDTQYF.

The CDR3 loop reads CAWSGEQGNQPQHF. As DNA, the CDR3 is TGTGCCTGGAGTGGGGAACAGGGGAATCAGCCCCAGCATTTT. The rearrangement links TRBV30 to TRBJ1-5; 7 bases map to TRBD1. This CDR3 spans 14 amino acids. Germline CDR1 GTSNPN, CDR2 SVGIG (reference sequence). V was pared by 1 base and J by 4 bases, with 4 bases of the junction left unmatched.

This clone was observed once. This chain joins TRBV7-3 and TRBJ1-1; D gene ambiguous. This CDR3 has 17 amino acids. V gave up 2 bases and J gave up 5 bases, with 21 bases separating them. Germline V gene data show CDR1 as SGHTA and CDR2 as FQGTGA. DNA for the CDR3: TGTGCCAGCAGCTTAGGCCCGGCGTCCAGTGGGGAGACTGAAGCTTTCTTT. Its translation is CASSLGPASSGETEAFF. Complete variable domain (other parts from reference TRBV7-3 and TRBJ1-1): GAGVSQTPSNKVTEKGKYVELRCDPISGHTALYWYRQSLGQGPEFLIYFQGTGAADDSGLPNDRFFAVRPEGSVSTLKIQRTERGDSAVYLCASSLGPASSGETEAFFGQGTRLTVV.

Comment on this clone: The junction differs from germline at one of its ends, possibly a read error. The sample carries other DNA sequences with the same CDR3. V is TRBV2 and J is TRBJ1-6, with a tentative D call TRBD1 (6 bases). CDR3 length: 16 amino acids. From germline, CDR1 is SNHLY and CDR2 FYNNEI. CDR3 amino acids: CASSHSMDSGNSPLHF. As DNA, the CDR3 is TGCGCCAGCAGTCATAGTATGGACAGTGGAAATTCACCCCTCCACTTT.

This chain connects TRBV9 to TRBJ2-7; D is perhaps TRBD2 (5 bases). V was shortened by 2 bases and J by 0 bases, with 6 bases between the two germline ends. Germline values: CDR1 SGDLS, CDR2 YYNGEE. The CDR3 extends over 13 amino acids. CDR3 region: CASSVGSSYEQYF. Written as DNA, the CDR3 is TGTGCCAGCAGCGTGGGGAGCTCCTACGAGCAGTACTTC.

This chain uses TRBV11-1 with TRBJ2-7; D might be TRBD2 (6 bases). Germline lookup yields CDR1 SGHAT and CDR2 FQDESV (reference sequence). The CDR3 spans 15 residues. The V and J ends lost 5 bases and 1 base respectively, with 15 bases between them. The CDR3 loop is CASSISGYLSYEQYF. The CDR3 DNA sequence: TGTGCCAGCAGCATTAGCGGATACCTATCCTACGAGCAGTACTTC. The whole variable domain, remainder taken from reference TRBV11-1 and TRBJ2-7, is EAEVAQSPRYKITEKSQAVAFWCDPISGHATLYWYRQILGQGPELLVQFQDESVVDDSQLPKDRFSAERLKGVDSTLKIQPAELGDSAMYLCASSISGYLSYEQYFGPGTRLTVT.

The chain carries TRBV21-1 and TRBJ2-2; the table's D call, TRBD2, was not checked against the DNA. TRBV21-1 is labeled a pseudogene. The CDR3 extends over 12 amino acids. As DNA, the CDR3 is TGTGCCAGCAGGGGGGGGGCCGGGGAGCTGTTTTTT. This encodes CASRGGAGELFF.

The rearrangement joins TRBV5-4 to TRBJ1-2; 8 bases agree with TRBD1. With V trimmed by 0 bases and J by 2 bases, 3 bases remained unmatched. Germline CDR1 reads SGHNT; CDR2 reads YYREEE (reference sequence). This CDR3 has 15 amino acids. The CDR3 reads CASSLGQGMNYGYTF. CDR3 DNA sequence: TGTGCCAGCAGCTTGGGACAGGGGATGAACTATGGCTACACCTTC.